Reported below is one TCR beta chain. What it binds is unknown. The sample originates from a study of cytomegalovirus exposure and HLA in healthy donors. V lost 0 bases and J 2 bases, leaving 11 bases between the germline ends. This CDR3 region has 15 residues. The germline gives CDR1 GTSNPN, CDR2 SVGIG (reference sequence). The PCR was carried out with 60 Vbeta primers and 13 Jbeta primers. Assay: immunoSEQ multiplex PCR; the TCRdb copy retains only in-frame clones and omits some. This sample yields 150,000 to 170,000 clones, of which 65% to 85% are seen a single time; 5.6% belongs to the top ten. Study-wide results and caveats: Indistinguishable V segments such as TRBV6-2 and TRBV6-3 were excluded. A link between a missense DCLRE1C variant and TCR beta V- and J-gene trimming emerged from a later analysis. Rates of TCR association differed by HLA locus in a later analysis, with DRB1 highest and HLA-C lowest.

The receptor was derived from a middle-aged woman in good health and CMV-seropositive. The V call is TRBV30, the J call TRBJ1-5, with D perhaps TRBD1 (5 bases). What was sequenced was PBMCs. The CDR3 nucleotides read TGTGCCTGGAGTGTATCGGGGGAGGGCAATCAGCCCCAGCATTTT. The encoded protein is CAWSVSGEGNQPQHF.